Listed below are T cell receptor beta chains from one sample, sequenced in a study of T-cell reconstitution after alpha-beta-depleted transplantation in children. Each CDR3 protein is one row after TCRdb ran MiXCR on the PCR reads. The data show about 980,000 distinct CDR3 sequences, with about 31% seen just once and over 25% held by the top ten. Sequencing used PBMCs, mostly from graft donor cells, obtained 360 days after TCRalphabeta/CD19-depleted stem cell transplant. Receptor source: a boy younger than two who had a stem cell transplant for SCID, so the T cells may come from the graft donor. The CDR3 runs from the conserved cysteine through the conserved F or W. Fields, in order: D gene, J gene, V gene, clone size, CDR3 protein, CDR3 DNA. The D gene is left open where the match is weak. Rows may omit the clone size; those that give it use once, few, many or a size class.

d_gene: -; j_gene: TRBJ1-1; v_gene: TRBV12-3/TRBV12-4; abundance: -; CDR3aa: CASSPGRPNTEAFF; CDR3nt: TGTGCCAGCAGTCCAGGTCGACCGAACACTGAAGCTTTCTTT
d_gene: TRBD2; j_gene: TRBJ2-7; v_gene: TRBV5-1; abundance: -; CDR3aa: CASSPSGLGTYEQYF; CDR3nt: TGCGCCAGCAGTCCTAGCGGGCTGGGGACCTACGAGCAGTACTTC
d_gene: -; j_gene: TRBJ2-3; v_gene: TRBV12-3/TRBV12-4; abundance: few; CDR3aa: CASSLGDMDTDTQYF; CDR3nt: TGTGCCAGCAGTTTGGGGGACATGGACACAGATACGCAGTATTTT
d_gene: -; j_gene: TRBJ2-7; v_gene: TRBV6-5; abundance: many; CDR3aa: CASSYSGVPYEQYF; CDR3nt: TGTGCCAGCAGTTACTCCGGGGTCCCTTACGAGCAGTACTTC
d_gene: -; j_gene: TRBJ1-1; v_gene: TRBV20-1; abundance: many; CDR3aa: CSALQQGPNTEAFF; CDR3nt: TGCAGTGCTCTACAACAGGGCCCGAACACTGAAGCTTTCTTT
d_gene: TRBD1; j_gene: TRBJ1-1; v_gene: TRBV18; abundance: -; CDR3aa: CASSPLGRGDTEAFF; CDR3nt: TGTGCCAGCTCACCCTTGGGCAGGGGGGACACTGAAGCTTTCTTT
d_gene: -; j_gene: TRBJ1-1; v_gene: TRBV11-2; abundance: once; CDR3aa: CASSPSGVRTEAFF; CDR3nt: TGTGCCAGCAGCCCCAGCGGGGTTAGGACTGAAGCTTTCTTT
d_gene: -; j_gene: TRBJ2-7; v_gene: TRBV20-1; abundance: -; CDR3aa: CSASDAPGALYEQYF; CDR3nt: TGCAGTGCTAGCGATGCTCCGGGCGCGCTCTACGAGCAGTACTTC
d_gene: TRBD1; j_gene: TRBJ1-1; v_gene: TRBV4-3; abundance: -; CDR3aa: CASSQEVNDRGLSTEAFF; CDR3nt: TGCGCCAGCAGCCAAGAAGTTAACGACAGGGGGTTGAGCACTGAAGCTTTCTTT
d_gene: TRBD1; j_gene: TRBJ2-5; v_gene: TRBV28; abundance: many; CDR3aa: CASSWTGRLETQYF; CDR3nt: TGTGCCAGCAGTTGGACAGGGCGTCTAGAGACCCAGTACTTC
d_gene: TRBD1; j_gene: TRBJ2-1; v_gene: TRBV4-3; abundance: few; CDR3aa: CASSQHLGTGNNEQFF; CDR3nt: TGCGCCAGCAGCCAACATTTAGGGACAGGGAACAATGAGCAGTTCTTC
d_gene: TRBD1; j_gene: TRBJ2-7; v_gene: TRBV11-2; abundance: -; CDR3aa: CASSLGQLGEGEQYF; CDR3nt: TGTGCCAGCAGCTTGGGACAGTTGGGGGAAGGCGAGCAGTACTTC
d_gene: -; j_gene: TRBJ1-5; v_gene: TRBV20-1; abundance: few; CDR3aa: CSARRSAPRPQHF; CDR3nt: TGCAGTGCCCGAAGGTCGGCACCTCGGCCCCAGCATTTT
d_gene: -; j_gene: TRBJ1-1; v_gene: TRBV5-1; abundance: -; CDR3aa: CASSFPRQKGLNTEAFF; CDR3nt: TGCGCCAGCAGCTTCCCCCGACAGAAAGGGTTGAACACTGAAGCTTTCTTT
d_gene: TRBD1; j_gene: TRBJ2-2; v_gene: TRBV10-3; abundance: -; CDR3aa: CAISRGQGDTGELFF; CDR3nt: TGTGCCATCAGCCGAGGACAGGGGGACACCGGGGAGCTGTTTTTT
d_gene: TRBD2; j_gene: TRBJ2-1; v_gene: TRBV2; abundance: -; CDR3aa: CASSGSRLAGNNEQFF; CDR3nt: TGTGCCAGCAGTGGTTCGAGGCTAGCGGGGAACAATGAGCAGTTCTTC
d_gene: -; j_gene: TRBJ2-3; v_gene: TRBV4-1; abundance: few; CDR3aa: CASSPLPGLTDTQYF; CDR3nt: TGCGCCAGCAGCCCCCTACCAGGCCTCACAGATACGCAGTATTTT
d_gene: -; j_gene: TRBJ2-5; v_gene: TRBV5-6; abundance: -; CDR3aa: CASSLAVVNQETQYF; CDR3nt: TGTGCCAGCAGCTTGGCGGTAGTCAACCAAGAGACCCAGTACTTC
d_gene: -; j_gene: TRBJ2-1; v_gene: TRBV19; abundance: -; CDR3aa: CASSMQTSYSSYNEQFF; CDR3nt: TGTGCCAGTAGTATGCAGACAAGCTACAGCTCCTACAATGAGCAGTTCTTC
d_gene: -; j_gene: TRBJ2-7; v_gene: TRBV4-2; abundance: -; CDR3aa: CASSQESPYEQYF; CDR3nt: TGTGCCAGCAGCCAAGAGTCCCCCTACGAGCAGTACTTC
d_gene: TRBD2; j_gene: TRBJ2-1; v_gene: TRBV4-2; abundance: few; CDR3aa: CASSQDPLAGPYNEQFF; CDR3nt: TGTGCCAGCAGCCAAGATCCCCTAGCGGGGCCCTACAATGAGCAGTTCTTC
d_gene: -; j_gene: TRBJ1-1; v_gene: TRBV5-6; abundance: -; CDR3aa: CASSLWETEAFF; CDR3nt: TGTGCCAGCAGCTTGTGGGAAACTGAAGCTTTCTTT
d_gene: -; j_gene: TRBJ1-3; v_gene: TRBV4-1; abundance: -; CDR3aa: CASSPRMEPTRNTIYF; CDR3nt: TGCGCCAGCAGCCCGAGGATGGAACCGACGCGGAACACCATATATTTT
d_gene: TRBD2; j_gene: TRBJ2-2; v_gene: TRBV4-2; abundance: -; CDR3aa: CASSLGTSPGELFF; CDR3nt: TGTGCCAGCAGCCTTGGGACTAGCCCCGGGGAGCTGTTTTTT
d_gene: TRBD2; j_gene: TRBJ2-3; v_gene: TRBV2; abundance: -; CDR3aa: CASSKRGLTDTQYF; CDR3nt: TGTGCCAGCAGTAAGCGGGGCCTCACAGATACGCAGTATTTT
d_gene: TRBD1; j_gene: TRBJ1-2; v_gene: TRBV12-3/TRBV12-4; abundance: few; CDR3aa: CASSSGTGPLGAYGYTF; CDR3nt: TGTGCCAGCAGTTCAGGGACAGGTCCCCTCGGAGCCTATGGCTACACCTTC
d_gene: -; j_gene: TRBJ2-1; v_gene: TRBV12-3/TRBV12-4; abundance: few; CDR3aa: CASTPRGTDNEQFF; CDR3nt: TGTGCCAGCACCCCTCGGGGGACTGACAATGAGCAGTTCTTC
d_gene: -; j_gene: TRBJ2-5; v_gene: TRBV24-1; abundance: -; CDR3aa: CATSDLRRGRETQYF; CDR3nt: TGTGCCACCAGTGATTTGCGGAGGGGACGGGAGACCCAGTACTTC
d_gene: TRBD2; j_gene: TRBJ2-3; v_gene: TRBV2; abundance: -; CDR3aa: CASSSSGRGDTQYF; CDR3nt: TGTGCCAGCAGCTCTAGCGGGCGAGGGGATACGCAGTATTTT
d_gene: TRBD1; j_gene: TRBJ2-1; v_gene: TRBV5-5; abundance: -; CDR3aa: CASSSTGWAYNEQFF; CDR3nt: TGTGCCAGCAGCTCGACAGGGTGGGCCTACAATGAGCAGTTCTTC
d_gene: TRBD1; j_gene: TRBJ1-5; v_gene: TRBV24-1; abundance: -; CDR3aa: CATSDLLSCRGQGQPQHF; CDR3nt: TGTGCCACCAGTGATTTGCTTTCTTGTAGGGGACAGGGCCAGCCCCAGCATTTT
d_gene: TRBD2; j_gene: TRBJ2-1; v_gene: TRBV5-1; abundance: -; CDR3aa: CASSDGLTSGVHNEQFF; CDR3nt: TGCGCCAGCAGCGACGGCCTGACTAGCGGGGTCCACAATGAGCAGTTCTTC
d_gene: -; j_gene: TRBJ2-3; v_gene: TRBV2; abundance: few; CDR3aa: CASSEEVTDTQYF; CDR3nt: TGTGCCAGCAGTGAAGAAGTAACAGATACGCAGTATTTT
d_gene: -; j_gene: TRBJ2-3; v_gene: TRBV28; abundance: -; CDR3aa: CASSLAQAQYF; CDR3nt: TGTGCCAGCAGTTTAGCTCAGGCGCAGTATTTT
d_gene: -; j_gene: TRBJ2-3; v_gene: TRBV12-3/TRBV12-4; abundance: few; CDR3aa: CASSPSSASTDTQYF; CDR3nt: TGTGCCAGCAGTCCCTCCAGCGCTAGCACAGATACGCAGTATTTT
d_gene: TRBD1; j_gene: TRBJ2-5; v_gene: TRBV7-9; abundance: -; CDR3aa: CASSDSRTGGRETQYF; CDR3nt: TGTGCCAGCAGCGACTCCAGGACAGGGGGCAGGGAGACCCAGTACTTC
d_gene: -; j_gene: TRBJ2-5; v_gene: TRBV12-3/TRBV12-4; abundance: -; CDR3aa: CASSVDGGSGTQYF; CDR3nt: TGTGCCAGCAGCGTGGACGGTGGGTCCGGGACCCAGTACTTC
d_gene: TRBD2; j_gene: TRBJ2-2; v_gene: TRBV7-8; abundance: -; CDR3aa: CASSARLADGELFF; CDR3nt: TGTGCCAGCAGCGCCCGACTAGCGGACGGGGAGCTGTTTTTT
d_gene: TRBD1; j_gene: TRBJ2-2; v_gene: TRBV18; abundance: -; CDR3aa: CASSPYSWDRVILEELFF; CDR3nt: TGTGCCAGCTCACCTTACTCTTGGGACAGGGTTATCCTCGAGGAGCTGTTTTTT
d_gene: TRBD1; j_gene: TRBJ2-5; v_gene: TRBV5-1; abundance: few; CDR3aa: CASRPMTGSFQETQYF; CDR3nt: TGCGCCAGCAGACCAATGACAGGGTCCTTCCAAGAGACCCAGTACTTC
d_gene: TRBD2; j_gene: TRBJ2-3; v_gene: TRBV27; abundance: few; CDR3aa: CASSILAGTWGTQYF; CDR3nt: TGTGCCAGCAGTATACTAGCGGGGACCTGGGGCACGCAGTATTTT
d_gene: TRBD1; j_gene: TRBJ2-2; v_gene: TRBV12-3/TRBV12-4; abundance: few; CDR3aa: CASTDDRVVDTGELFF; CDR3nt: TGTGCCAGCACCGACGACAGGGTAGTTGACACCGGGGAGCTGTTTTTT
d_gene: -; j_gene: TRBJ1-1; v_gene: TRBV6-5; abundance: -; CDR3aa: CASSTDGRGLNTEAFF; CDR3nt: TGTGCCAGCAGTACCGATGGACGGGGGCTGAACACTGAAGCTTTCTTT
d_gene: -; j_gene: TRBJ2-5; v_gene: TRBV5-1; abundance: -; CDR3aa: CASGASVGTQETQYF; CDR3nt: TGCGCCAGCGGAGCTAGCGTGGGGACCCAAGAGACCCAGTACTTC
d_gene: TRBD1; j_gene: TRBJ2-7; v_gene: TRBV5-1; abundance: once; CDR3aa: CASSSGQGFEVFSHEQYF; CDR3nt: TGCGCCAGCAGCTCGGGACAGGGATTCGAAGTCTTCTCCCACGAGCAGTACTTC
d_gene: -; j_gene: TRBJ2-3; v_gene: TRBV2; abundance: -; CDR3aa: CASSELPPGPGTQYF; CDR3nt: TGTGCCAGCAGTGAACTTCCTCCGGGGCCTGGTACGCAGTATTTT